The entry that follows covers one TCR beta chain sequence. The antigen is not known. PCR employed 60 Vbeta and 13 Jbeta primers. Measured with immunoSEQ multiplex PCR; TCRdb has only the in-frame clones, and not every one. The table includes some 160,000 clones, about four fifths detected once. This entry comes from a study of cytomegalovirus exposure and HLA in healthy donors. Germline CDR1 and CDR2: MDHEN and SYDVKM. This CDR3 comprises 14 residues. V lost 4 bases, J lost 2 bases, and 12 bases lay in between. Study-wide results and limits: A classifier reportedly called cytomegalovirus status with high sensitivity and specificity. Most of the CMV-associated TCR beta chains (in a later analysis) appeared to be HLA-restricted. Within an earlier analysis, most TCR beta V segments proved productive either about 90% or about 30% of the time.

Sequencing used PBMCs. V gene TRBV28 combines with J gene TRBJ2-7; weak D call: TRBD2 (6 bases). The origin of this receptor is a woman in her thirties or forties in good health and CMV-seropositive. The CDR3 DNA is TGTGCCAGCAGTTCACCGGGACTTCCCTACGAGCAGTACTTC. Translation: CASSSPGLPYEQYF. Full variable domain (rest looked up from reference TRBV28 and TRBJ2-7): DVKVTQSSRYLVKRTGEKVFLECVQDMDHENMFWYRQDPGLGLRLIYFSYDVKMKEKGDIPEGYSVSREKKERFSLILESASTNQTSMYLCASSSPGLPYEQYFGPGTRLTVT.